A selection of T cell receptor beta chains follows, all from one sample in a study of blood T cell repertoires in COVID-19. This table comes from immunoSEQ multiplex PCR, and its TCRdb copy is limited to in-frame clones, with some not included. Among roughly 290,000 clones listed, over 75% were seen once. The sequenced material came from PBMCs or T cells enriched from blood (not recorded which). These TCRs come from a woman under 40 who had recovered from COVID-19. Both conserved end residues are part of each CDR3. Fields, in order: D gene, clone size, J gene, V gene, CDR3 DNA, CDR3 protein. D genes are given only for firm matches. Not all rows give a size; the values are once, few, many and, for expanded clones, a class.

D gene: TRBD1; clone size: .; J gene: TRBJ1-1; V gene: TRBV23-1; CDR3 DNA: TGCGCCAGCCGCAAGGGACAGCTGAACACTGAAGCTTTCTTT; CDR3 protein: CASRKGQLNTEAFF
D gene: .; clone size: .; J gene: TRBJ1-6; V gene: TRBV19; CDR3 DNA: TGTGCCAGTTCGCCCAGGTCTGGCTCCTATAATTCACCCCTCCACTTT; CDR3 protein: CASSPRSGSYNSPLHF
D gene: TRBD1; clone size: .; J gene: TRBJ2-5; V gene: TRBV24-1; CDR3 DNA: TGTGCCACCGAGGGGACAGCACAAGAGACCCAGTACTTC; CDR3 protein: CATEGTAQETQYF
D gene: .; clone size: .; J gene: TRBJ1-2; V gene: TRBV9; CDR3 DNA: TGTGCCAGCAGCGTAGGAGGACATATAAGCGTCCCCGGCTATGGCTACACCTTC; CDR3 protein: CASSVGGHISVPGYGYTF
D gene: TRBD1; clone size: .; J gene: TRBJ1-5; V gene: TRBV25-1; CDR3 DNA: TGTGCCAGCAGTGATGCCGGACAGGGGATAAATCAGCCCCAGCATTTT; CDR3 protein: CASSDAGQGINQPQHF
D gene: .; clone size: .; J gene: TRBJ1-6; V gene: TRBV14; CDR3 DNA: TGTGCCAGCAGCCAAGCTAGGTCTTCACCCCTCCACTTT; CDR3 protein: CASSQARSSPLHF
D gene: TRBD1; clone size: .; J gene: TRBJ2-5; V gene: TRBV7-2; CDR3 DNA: TGTGCCAGCAGCTACGACAGGGGATCAGAGACCCAGTACTTC; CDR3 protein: CASSYDRGSETQYF
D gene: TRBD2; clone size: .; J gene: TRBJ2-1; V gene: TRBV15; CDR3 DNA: TGTGCCACCAGCAGAGGCCCCCTAGGTACTAGCGGTCAGTACAATGAGCAGTTCTTC; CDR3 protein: CATSRGPLGTSGQYNEQFF
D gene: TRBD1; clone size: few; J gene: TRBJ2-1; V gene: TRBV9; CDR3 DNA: TGTGCCAGCAGTCGAGTGACAGGGGACAATGAGCAGTTCTTC; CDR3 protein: CASSRVTGDNEQFF
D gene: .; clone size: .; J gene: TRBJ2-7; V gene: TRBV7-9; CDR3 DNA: TGTGCCAGCAGACCCACCCTCAGGGGAAAAGGATCCTACGAGCAGTACTTC; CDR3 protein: CASRPTLRGKGSYEQYF
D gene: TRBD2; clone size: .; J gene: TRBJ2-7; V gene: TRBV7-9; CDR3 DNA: TGTGCCAGCAGCCAAACCCGGGGGGTCTACGAGCAGTACTTC; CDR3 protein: CASSQTRGVYEQYF
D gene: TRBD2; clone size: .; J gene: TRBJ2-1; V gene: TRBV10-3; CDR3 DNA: TGTGCCATCAGTGCCCCAGCGGGGGCTATCAATGAGCAGTTCTTC; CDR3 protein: CAISAPAGAINEQFF
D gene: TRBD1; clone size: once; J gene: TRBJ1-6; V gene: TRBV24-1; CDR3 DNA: TGTGCCACCAGTTCAGGGACAGGGGGTAATTCACCCCTCCACTTT; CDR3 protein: CATSSGTGGNSPLHF
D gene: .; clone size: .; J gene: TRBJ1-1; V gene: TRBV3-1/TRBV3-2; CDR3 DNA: TGTGCCAGCAGCCAAGGGGACTCAAGTGGAGCTTTCTTT; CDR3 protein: CASSQGDSSGAFF
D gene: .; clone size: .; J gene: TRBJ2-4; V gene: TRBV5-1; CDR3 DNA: TGCGCCAGCAGCAAGGTAACGGGAGCCCAGAACATTCAGTACTTC; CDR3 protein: CASSKVTGAQNIQYF
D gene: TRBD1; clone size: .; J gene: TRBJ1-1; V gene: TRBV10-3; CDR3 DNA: TGTGCCATCAGTGGCGGGACAGGGGTGAACACTGAAGCTTTCTTT; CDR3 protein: CAISGGTGVNTEAFF
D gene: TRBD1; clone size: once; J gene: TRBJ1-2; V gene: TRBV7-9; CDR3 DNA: TGTGCCAGCAGCTTAGGGGAAGACAGGGTGCACGGCTACACCTTC; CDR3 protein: CASSLGEDRVHGYTF
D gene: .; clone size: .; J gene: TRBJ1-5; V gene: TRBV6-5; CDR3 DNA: TGTGCCAGCATGGTTGGGGGCTATAGCAATCAGCCCCAGCATTTT; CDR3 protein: CASMVGGYSNQPQHF
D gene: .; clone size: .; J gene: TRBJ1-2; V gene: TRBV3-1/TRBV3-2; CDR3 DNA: TGTGCCAGCAGCCCTTGGACTTTGGGGATCGCTAACTATGGCTACACCTTC; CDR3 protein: CASSPWTLGIANYGYTF
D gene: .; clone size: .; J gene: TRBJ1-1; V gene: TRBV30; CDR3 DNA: TGTGCCTGGATCAAATACAGGGATCGGGACACTGAAGCTTTCTTT; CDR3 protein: CAWIKYRDRDTEAFF
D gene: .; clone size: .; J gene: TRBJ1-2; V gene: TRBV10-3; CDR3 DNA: TGTGCCATCCAAGAAAGGGGGAAGTATGGCTACACCTTC; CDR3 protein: CAIQERGKYGYTF
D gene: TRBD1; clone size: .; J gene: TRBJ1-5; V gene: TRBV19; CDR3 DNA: TGTGCCAGTAGTATTATGGGACAGAACAATCAGCCCCAGCATTTT; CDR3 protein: CASSIMGQNNQPQHF